This T cell receptor (beta chain) was recorded in a study of cytomegalovirus exposure and HLA in healthy donors. CDR3 length equals 14 residues. V shed 10 bases and J shed 6 bases, with 19 bases lying between them. Germline V lookup: CDR1 SNHLY, CDR2 FYNNEI. Clones were sequenced by immunoSEQ multiplex PCR, and TCRdb holds only the in-frame ones, with some missing. The top ten clones hold under 0.4% of a sample with some 250,000 clones, about 90% of them seen once. Material: PBMCs. The source of this sequence is a woman aged 18-30 years in good health and CMV-seronegative. The chain is built from TRBV2 and TRBJ2-1; possible D gene TRBD2, 7 bases. CDR3 amino acids: CATQRRGGPNEQFF. The CDR3 DNA follows: TGTGCCACCCAGCGGAGGGGGGGCCCCAATGAGCAGTTCTTC.